Following are 10 T cell receptor beta chains from one sample sequenced in a study of shared clonotypes between healthy human individuals. TCRdb's table, derived via immunoSEQ multiplex PCR, lists solely in-frame clones and lacks some. This sample has about 730,000 clones, with 72% found just once. Sequencing was done on a sample of memory CD4+ T cells sorted from blood. Indicated subset: CD45RA-negative fraction. These receptors originate from a woman aged 25-40 years in good health.

V gene TRBV4-2 combines with J gene TRBJ1-3; the D gene is possibly TRBD1 (6 bases). Trimming stripped 0 bases from V and 3 bases from J, with 9 bases between. CDR1 and CDR2 from the germline V gene are LGHNA and YNFKEQ. CDR3 length equals 15 residues. The CDR3 loop reads CASSQDRGNGNTIYF. CDR3 nucleotides: TGTGCCAGCAGCCAAGACAGGGGAAATGGAAACACCATATATTTT.

A single count supports this clone. The chain has TRBV28 and TRBJ2-2, with 10 bases identical to TRBD2. The CDR3 consists of 16 residues. J was trimmed by 6 bases and V by 5 bases; bases with no gene match: 9. Per germline, CDR1 MDHEN and CDR2 SYDVKM. DNA for the CDR3: TGTGCCAGCAGTCGCTGGGGGCTAGCGGGAGCCGGGGAGCTGTTTTTT. This gives the protein CASSRWGLAGAGELFF.

V usage is TRBV15 and J usage is TRBJ2-3; 8 bases match TRBD2. The CDR3 spans 17 residues. Germline V gene data show CDR1 as LNHNV and CDR2 as YYDKDF (reference sequence). V dropped 0 bases and J dropped 3; count of bases not matched to a gene: 8. The CDR3 reads CATSRDRAGVGTDTQYF. Here the CDR3 DNA reads TGTGCCACCAGCAGAGACCGAGCGGGAGTGGGTACAGATACGCAGTATTTT.

The V call is TRBV10-3, the J call TRBJ2-5, with D perhaps TRBD2 (6 bases). The CDR3 length is 17 residues. CDR1 ENHRY and CDR2 SYGVKD come from the germline V gene. Trimming removed 0 bases at V and 5 bases at J, with 19 bases between. The CDR3 DNA reads as TGTGCCATCAGTGAGTCCGGGCGGGGCTTCGGAGGGGAGACCCAGTACTTC. Amino acids: CAISESGRGFGGETQYF.

This clone was counted between two and nine times. V and J are TRBV11-2 and TRBJ2-3; D not resolved. Germline V lookup: CDR1 SGHAT, CDR2 FQNNGV. The CDR3 loop spans 13 amino acids. The V gene lost 3 bases and the J gene lost 10 bases, with 14 bases spanning the gap. The CDR3 spells CASSFRRSQPQYF. The CDR3 coding sequence is TGTGCCAGCAGCTTCCGGCGATCCCAGCCGCAGTATTTT.

This clone was seen only a few times. The V and J genes are TRBV4-1 and TRBJ1-2; D is unresolved. Germline V gives CDR1 MGHRA, CDR2 YSYEKL. Trimming took 1 base from V and 7 from J, leaving 16 bases between them. CDR3 length: 15 amino acids. This CDR3 reads CASSQGVTTGLGYTF. The CDR3 region has the DNA TGCGCCAGCAGCCAAGGTGTGACTACTGGCCTTGGCTACACCTTC.

Here the CDR3 reads CASSPAEPGANVLTF. The DNA of the CDR3 is TGTGCCAGCTCCCCGGCCGAGCCCGGGGCCAACGTCCTGACTTTC. The V gene is TRBV18, the J gene TRBJ2-6; D gene uncertain. V lost 6 bases and J lost 4, with 13 bases in between. Per germline, CDR1 KGHSH and CDR2 LQKENI. This CDR3 is 15 amino acids long. The entire variable domain, with the rest obtained from reference TRBV18 and TRBJ2-6, is as follows: NAGVMQNPRHLVRRRGQEARLRCSPMKGHSHVYWYRQLPEEGLKFMVYLQKENIIDESGMPKERFSAEFPKEGPSILRIQQVVRGDSAAYFCASSPAEPGANVLTFGAGSRLTVL.

V usage is TRBV30 and J usage is TRBJ1-2; unclear D gene. V lost 0 bases, J lost 4 bases, and 15 bases lay in between. Germline V lookup: CDR1 GTSNPN, CDR2 SVGIG (reference sequence). This CDR3 is 15 amino acids long. The CDR3 region is CAWSVYERSSYGYTF. CDR3 coding DNA: TGTGCCTGGAGTGTATACGAACGTAGTTCCTATGGCTACACCTTC.

This rearrangement joins TRBV25-1 to TRBJ1-3, with D unclear. Germline V gene lookup returns CDR1 MGHDK and CDR2 SYGVNS. The CDR3 is made up of 14 amino acids. V lost 2 bases to trimming and J lost 6 bases, with 11 bases between them. In DNA form, the CDR3 reads TGTGCCAGCAGTGAACCCGGATGGGAAAACACCATATATTTT. This encodes CASSEPGWENTIYF. The variable domain in full, completed from reference TRBV25-1 and TRBJ1-3, reads EADIYQTPRYLVIGTGKKITLECSQTMGHDKMYWYQQDPGMELHLIHYSYGVNSTEKGDLSSESTVSRIRTEHFPLTLESARPSHTSQYLCASSEPGWENTIYFGEGSWLTVV.

The table lists this clone with a count of one. V usage is TRBV27 and J usage is TRBJ2-7; D perhaps matches TRBD1 (5 bases). CDR1 is MNHEY and CDR2 is SMNVEV in the germline V gene (reference sequence). This CDR3 region has 13 residues. V lost 1 base, J lost 6 bases, and 10 bases lay in between. The CDR3 protein is CASSLLYQGEQYF. CDR3 bases: TGTGCCAGCAGTTTATTGTATCAGGGCGAGCAGTACTTC.